These 9 T cell receptor beta chains were all obtained from the same sample, sequenced in a study of blood T cell repertoires in COVID-19. The protocol was immunoSEQ multiplex PCR, while the TCRdb copy is restricted to in-frame clones and leaves out a portion. Of roughly 350,000 clones in the sample, around nine tenths were seen once. The sample consisted of peripheral blood. The receptors originated from a woman aged 18-29 years who had recovered from COVID-19.

About this clone itself: The same CDR3 can be traced to other DNA sequences in this sample. The chain is built from TRBV9 and TRBJ2-3; D is possibly TRBD1 (6 bases). V gave up 2 bases and J gave up 1 base, with 8 bases separating them. The CDR3 spans 14 residues. CDR1 and CDR2 from the germline V gene are SGDLS and YYNGEE. DNA for the CDR3: TGTGCCAGCAGCGTTCGACAGGGCACAGATACGCAGTATTTT. Its protein product is CASSVRQGTDTQYF. Full variable domain (rest looked up from reference TRBV9 and TRBJ2-3): DSGVTQTPKHLITATGQRVTLRCSPRSGDLSVYWYQQSLDQGLQFLIQYYNGEERAKGNILERFSAQQFPDLHSELNLSSLELGDSALYFCASSVRQGTDTQYFGPGTRLTVL.

This chain joins TRBV24-1 and TRBJ2-7; 9 bases agree with TRBD2. The germline CDR1 and CDR2 sequences are KGHDR and SFDVKD. This CDR3 has 15 residues. J was trimmed by 5 bases and V by 2 bases; bases with no gene match: 6. This chain's CDR3 is CATSDYSGRSDEQYV. As DNA, the CDR3 is TGTGCCACCAGTGATTATAGCGGGAGAAGCGACGAGCAGTACGTC.

The J gene is TRBJ1-2, the V gene TRBV30, with 7 bases lining up with TRBD1. In germline, CDR1 is GTSNPN, CDR2 SVGIG (reference sequence). V trimming: 0 bases; J trimming: 2 bases; junction bases outside the gene matches: 3. The CDR3 loop spans 14 amino acids. Here the CDR3 reads CAWSVQGRNYGYTF. CDR3 in DNA: TGTGCCTGGAGTGTACAGGGGAGAAACTATGGCTACACCTTC.

The chain combines TRBV11-2 with TRBJ2-1; D is undetermined. Germline CDR1 is SGHAT and CDR2 is FQNNGV. With 2 bases removed from V and 1 base from J, the gap between germline ends came to 6 bases. This CDR3 has 14 residues. The CDR3 DNA reads as TGTGCCAGCAGCTTAATAGCATCCTACAATGAGCAGTTCTTC. As protein: CASSLIASYNEQFF. The full variable domain, with the rest looked up from reference TRBV11-2 and TRBJ2-1, is EAGVAQSPRYKIIEKRQSVAFWCNPISGHATLYWYQQILGQGPKLLIQFQNNGVVDDSQLPKDRFSAERLKGVDSTLKIQPAKLEDSAVYLCASSLIASYNEQFFGPGTRLTVL.

The chain couples TRBV14 to TRBJ2-7; 7 positions agree with TRBD1. The CDR3 extends over 11 amino acids. V lost 9 bases and J lost 6; bases outside the gene matches: 5. Germline V gene data show CDR1 as SGHDN and CDR2 as FVKESK. The CDR3, as DNA: TGTGCCAGTAGACAGGGCGGCGAGCAGTACGTC. Its protein is CASRQGGEQYV.

The CDR3 protein is CATSPAGAYDTQYF. The CDR3 DNA is TGTGCCACCAGCCCAGCGGGGGCCTATGATACGCAGTATTTT. The chain uses TRBV24-1 and TRBJ2-3, with 8 bases lining up with TRBD2. Germline lookup yields CDR1 KGHDR and CDR2 SFDVKD. This CDR3 spans 14 amino acids. With 7 bases clipped from V and 6 bases from J, the junction kept 8 bases outside the gene matches.

The chain combines TRBV3-1 (or the pseudogene TRBV3-2) with TRBJ2-7, with D possibly TRBD2 on 6 matching bases. Germline loops: CDR1 LGHDT, CDR2 YNNKEL (reference sequence). V lost 4 bases, J lost 0 bases, and 16 bases lay in between. The length of the CDR3 is 16 residues. This CDR3 is CASSRSSGLSSYEQYV. Written as DNA, the CDR3 is TGTGCCAGCAGCCGTAGCAGCGGGCTAAGCTCCTACGAGCAGTACGTC.

The chain couples TRBV19 to TRBJ1-5; D ambiguous. V was trimmed by 5 bases and J by 6 bases, leaving 5 bases between them. The CDR3 has 11 residues. In germline, CDR1 is LNHDA, CDR2 SQIVND (reference sequence). CDR3 sequence reads: CASSFGQPQHF. The CDR3 nucleotides read TGTGCCAGTAGTTTCGGTCAGCCCCAGCATTTT.

The chain employs TRBV12-3 or TRBV12-4 and TRBJ2-1; D perhaps matches TRBD1 (6 bases). The CDR3 totals 12 residues. Trimming pared 5 bases from V and 7 bases from J, leaving 9 bases between. CDR3 nucleotide sequence: TGTGCCAGCAGTGGGGGCTGGAATGAGCAGTTCTTC. Its protein is CASSGGWNEQFF.